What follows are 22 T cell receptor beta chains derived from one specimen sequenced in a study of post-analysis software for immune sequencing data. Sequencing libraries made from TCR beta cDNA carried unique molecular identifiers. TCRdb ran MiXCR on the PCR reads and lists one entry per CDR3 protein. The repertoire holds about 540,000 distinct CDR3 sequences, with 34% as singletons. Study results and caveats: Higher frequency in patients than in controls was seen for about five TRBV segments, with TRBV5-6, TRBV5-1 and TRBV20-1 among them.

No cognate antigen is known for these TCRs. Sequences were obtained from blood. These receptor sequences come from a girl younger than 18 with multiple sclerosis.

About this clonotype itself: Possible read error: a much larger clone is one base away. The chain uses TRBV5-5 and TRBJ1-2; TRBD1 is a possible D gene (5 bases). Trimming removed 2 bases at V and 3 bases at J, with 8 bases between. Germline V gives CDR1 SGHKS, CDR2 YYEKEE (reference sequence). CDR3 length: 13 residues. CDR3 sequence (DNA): TGTGCCAGCAGCTTTGGGGGAGACTATGGCTACACCTTC. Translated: CASSFGGDYGYTF.

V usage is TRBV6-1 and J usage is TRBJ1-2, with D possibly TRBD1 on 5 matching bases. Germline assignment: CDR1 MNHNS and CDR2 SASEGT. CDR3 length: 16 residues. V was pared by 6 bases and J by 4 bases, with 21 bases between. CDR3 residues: CASSEIQTDLIYGYTF. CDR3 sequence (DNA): TGTGCCAGCAGCGAAATCCAGACAGATTTAATCTATGGCTACACCTTC.

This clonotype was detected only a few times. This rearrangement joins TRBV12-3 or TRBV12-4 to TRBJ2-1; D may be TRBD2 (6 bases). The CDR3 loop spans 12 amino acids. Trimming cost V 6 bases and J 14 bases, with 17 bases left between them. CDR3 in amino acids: CASSPLYGEEFF. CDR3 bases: TGTGCCAGCAGCCCCCTATACGGGGAGGAGTTCTTC.

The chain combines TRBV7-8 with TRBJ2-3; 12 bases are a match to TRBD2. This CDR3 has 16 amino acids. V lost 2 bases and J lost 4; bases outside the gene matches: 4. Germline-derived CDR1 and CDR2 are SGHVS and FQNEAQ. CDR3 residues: CASSLPTSGGADTQYF. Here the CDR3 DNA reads TGTGCCAGCAGCTTACCGACTAGCGGGGGAGCAGATACGCAGTATTTT.

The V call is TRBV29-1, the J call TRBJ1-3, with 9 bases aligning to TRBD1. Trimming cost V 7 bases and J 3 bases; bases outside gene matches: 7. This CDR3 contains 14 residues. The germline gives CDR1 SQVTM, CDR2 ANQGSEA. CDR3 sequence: CSARDRVYGNTIYF. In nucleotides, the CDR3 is TGCAGCGCCCGGGACAGGGTATATGGAAACACCATATATTTT. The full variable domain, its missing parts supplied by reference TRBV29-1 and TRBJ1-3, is SAVISQKPSRDICQRGTSLTIQCQVDSQVTMMFWYRQQPGQSLTLIATANQGSEATYESGFVIDKFPISRPNLTFSTLTVSNMSPEDSSIYLCSARDRVYGNTIYFGEGSWLTVV.

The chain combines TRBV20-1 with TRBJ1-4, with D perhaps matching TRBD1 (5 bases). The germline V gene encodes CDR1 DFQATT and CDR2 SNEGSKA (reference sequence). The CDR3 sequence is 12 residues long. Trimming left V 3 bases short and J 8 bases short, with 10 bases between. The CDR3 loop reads CSAREGNEKLFF. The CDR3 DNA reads TGCAGTGCTAGGGAGGGGAACGAAAAACTGTTTTTT.

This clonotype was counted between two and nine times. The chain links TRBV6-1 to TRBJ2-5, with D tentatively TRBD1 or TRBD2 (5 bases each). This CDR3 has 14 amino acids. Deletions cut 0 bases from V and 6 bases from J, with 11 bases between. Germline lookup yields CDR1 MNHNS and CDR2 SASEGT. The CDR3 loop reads CASSEALGTKTQYF. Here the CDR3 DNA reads TGTGCCAGCAGTGAAGCGCTTGGGACGAAGACCCAGTACTTC.

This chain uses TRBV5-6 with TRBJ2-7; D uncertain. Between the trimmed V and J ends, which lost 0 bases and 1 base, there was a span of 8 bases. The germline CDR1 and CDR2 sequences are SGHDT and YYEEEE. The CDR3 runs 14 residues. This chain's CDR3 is CASSLAARSYEQYF. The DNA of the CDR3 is TGTGCCAGCAGCTTGGCTGCCAGATCCTACGAGCAGTACTTC. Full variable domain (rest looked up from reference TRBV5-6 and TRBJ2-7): DAGVTQSPTHLIKTRGQQVTLRCSPKSGHDTVSWYQQALGQGPQFIFQYYEEEERQRGNFPDRFSGHQFPNYSSELNVNALLLGDSALYLCASSLAARSYEQYFGPGTRLTVT.

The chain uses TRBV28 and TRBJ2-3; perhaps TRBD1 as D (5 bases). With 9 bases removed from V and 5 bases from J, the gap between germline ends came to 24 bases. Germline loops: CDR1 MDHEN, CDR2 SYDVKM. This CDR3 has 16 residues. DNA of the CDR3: TGTGCCAGTACCCCGGTGGGGCTAGGGGCACGAGATACGCAGTATTTT. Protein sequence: CASTPVGLGARDTQYF.

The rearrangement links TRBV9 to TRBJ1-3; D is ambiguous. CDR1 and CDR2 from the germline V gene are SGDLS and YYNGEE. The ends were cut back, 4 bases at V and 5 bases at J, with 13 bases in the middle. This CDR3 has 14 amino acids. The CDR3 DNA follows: TGTGCCAGCAGCCTGGGATCAGTCAGAAACACCATATATTTT. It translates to CASSLGSVRNTIYF.

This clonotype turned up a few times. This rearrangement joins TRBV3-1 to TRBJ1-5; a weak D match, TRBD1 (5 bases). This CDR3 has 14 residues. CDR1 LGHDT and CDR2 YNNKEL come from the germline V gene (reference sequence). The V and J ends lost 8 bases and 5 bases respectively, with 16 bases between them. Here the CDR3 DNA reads TGTGCCAGCGGGAGGGGAGGGTCGGATCAGCCCCAGCATTTT. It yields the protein CASGRGGSDQPQHF.

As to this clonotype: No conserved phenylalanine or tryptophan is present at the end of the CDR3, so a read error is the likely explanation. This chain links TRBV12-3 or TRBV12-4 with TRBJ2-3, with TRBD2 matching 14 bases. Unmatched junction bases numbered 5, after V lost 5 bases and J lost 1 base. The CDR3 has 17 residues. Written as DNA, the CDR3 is TGTGCCAGCAGTCGACAGACTAGCGGGGGGGGCACAGATACGCAGTATTCT. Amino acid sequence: CASSRQTSGGGTDTQYS.

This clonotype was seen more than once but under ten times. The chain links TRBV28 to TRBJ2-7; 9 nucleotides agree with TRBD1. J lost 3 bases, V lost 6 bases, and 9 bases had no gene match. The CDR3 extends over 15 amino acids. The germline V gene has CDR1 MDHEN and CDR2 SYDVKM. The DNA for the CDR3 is TGTGCCAGCAGCCCCTTTGGGACAGGGAACTACGAGCAGTACTTC. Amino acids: CASSPFGTGNYEQYF.

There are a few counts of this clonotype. The CDR3 nucleotides read TGTGCCAGCAGTTTGTTTCAGGGCCCCAAGCCCACAGATACGCAGTATTTT. Translation gives CASSLFQGPKPTDTQYF. This chain connects TRBV28 to TRBJ2-3; perhaps TRBD1 as D (5 bases). Per germline, CDR1 MDHEN and CDR2 SYDVKM. Trimming shortened V by 3 bases and J by 2 bases, and 18 bases separated the two germline ends. The CDR3 runs 17 residues.

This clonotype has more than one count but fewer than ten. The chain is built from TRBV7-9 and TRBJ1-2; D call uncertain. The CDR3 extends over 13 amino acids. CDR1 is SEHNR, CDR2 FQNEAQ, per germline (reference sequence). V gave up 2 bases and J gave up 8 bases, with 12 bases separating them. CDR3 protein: CASSLTGLAGYTF. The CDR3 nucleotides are TGTGCCAGCAGCTTAACGGGTCTAGCGGGCTACACCTTC.

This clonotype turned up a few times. Here the CDR3 reads CASSPKDGQPRAFF. DNA for the CDR3: TGCGCCAGCAGCCCGAAAGATGGACAGCCAAGAGCTTTCTTT. The rearrangement uses TRBV5-1 and TRBJ1-1; D perhaps matches TRBD1 (6 bases). V shed 4 bases and J shed 10 bases, with 20 bases lying between them. CDR1 SGHRS and CDR2 YFSETQ come from the germline V gene. The CDR3 has 14 amino acids. Full variable domain (rest looked up from reference TRBV5-1 and TRBJ1-1): KAGVTQTPRYLIKTRGQQVTLSCSPISGHRSVSWYQQTPGQGLQFLFEYFSETQRNKGNFPGRFSGRQFSNSRSEMNVSTLELGDSALYLCASSPKDGQPRAFFGQGTRLTVV.

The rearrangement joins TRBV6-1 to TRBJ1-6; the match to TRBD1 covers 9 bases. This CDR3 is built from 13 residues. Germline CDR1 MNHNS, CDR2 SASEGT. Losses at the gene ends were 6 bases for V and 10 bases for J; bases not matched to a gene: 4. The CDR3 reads CASSEDRGSPLHF. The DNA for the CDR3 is TGTGCCAGCAGCGAGGACAGGGGATCACCCCTCCACTTT.

The CDR3 protein is CSATRGGGQGNQPQHF. The CDR3 coding sequence is TGCAGTGCTACCCGGGGCGGGGGACAGGGTAATCAGCCCCAGCATTTT. V is TRBV20-1 and J is TRBJ1-5; 9 positions match TRBD1. V lost 4 bases to trimming and J lost 4 bases; unmatched junction nucleotides: 11. CDR1 and CDR2 from the germline V gene are DFQATT and SNEGSKA (reference sequence). The CDR3 has 16 residues.

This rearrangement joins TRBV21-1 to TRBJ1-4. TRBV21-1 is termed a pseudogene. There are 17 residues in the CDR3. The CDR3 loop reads CASSKEAGSATNEILFF. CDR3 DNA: TGTGCCAGCAGCAAGGAGGCAGGTTCTGCAACTAATGAAATACTGTTTTTT.

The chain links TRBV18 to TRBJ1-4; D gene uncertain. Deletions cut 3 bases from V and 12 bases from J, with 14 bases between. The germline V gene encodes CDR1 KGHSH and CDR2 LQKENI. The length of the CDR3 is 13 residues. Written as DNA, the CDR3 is TGTGCCAGCTCACCGGGAGGCGGGTCTGAACTGTTTTTT. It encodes CASSPGGGSELFF.

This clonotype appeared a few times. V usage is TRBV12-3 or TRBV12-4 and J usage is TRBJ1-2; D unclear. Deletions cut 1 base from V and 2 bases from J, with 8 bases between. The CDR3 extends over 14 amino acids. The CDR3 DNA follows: TGTGCCAGCAGTTTAGGGATGGGGAACTATGGCTACACCTTC. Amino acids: CASSLGMGNYGYTF.

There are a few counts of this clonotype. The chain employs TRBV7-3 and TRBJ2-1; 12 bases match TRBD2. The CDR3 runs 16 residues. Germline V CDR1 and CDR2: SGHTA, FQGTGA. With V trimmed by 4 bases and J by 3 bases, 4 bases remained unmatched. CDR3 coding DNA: TGTGCCAGCAGCTCCGTACTAGCGGGGGGCTACAATGAGCAGTTCTTC. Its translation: CASSSVLAGGYNEQFF. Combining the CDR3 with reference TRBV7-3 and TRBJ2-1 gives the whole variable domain GAGVSQTPSNKVTEKGKYVELRCDPISGHTALYWYRQSLGQGPEFLIYFQGTGAADDSGLPNDRFFAVRPEGSVSTLKIQRTERGDSAVYLCASSSVLAGGYNEQFFGPGTRLTVL.